The T cell receptor (beta chain) under discussion was sequenced for a study of Graves' ophthalmopathy and Graves' hyperthyroidism. For repertoire sequencing, the TCR beta CDR3 regions were amplified from RNA transcripts. Second-round multiplex PCR followed a first-round RT-PCR using HTBI primers. Each CDR3 protein is one row after TCRdb ran MiXCR on the multiplex PCR reads. The table shows nearly 400,000 distinct CDR3 sequences, with approximately 16% occurring only once. Donors with ophthalmopathy: moderate-to-severe activity, CAS ≥3, NOSPECS ≥4, duration under 3 months. Trimming cost V 1 base and J 8 bases, with 11 bases left between them. CDR1 SGHVS and CDR2 FQNEAQ come from the germline V gene. The CDR3 spans 13 residues. Turning to this clonotype: The antigen remains unidentified.

Overall study results and limits: Ophthalmopathy cases were distinguished from stable hyperthyroidism by a 13-signature model, reaching roughly 90% sensitivity and roughly 81% specificity. Detection in blood was also observed for most expanded thyroid clonotypes above 0.001 frequency.

Material: peripheral blood. The V call is TRBV7-8, the J call TRBJ1-2; the D is unclear. This receptor was identified in a woman between 18 and 29 years old with Graves' ophthalmopathy. The CDR3, as DNA: TGTGCCAGCAGCTTAGTTTTAAGTATGGGCTACACCTTC. It specifies CASSLVLSMGYTF.